This TCR beta chain is from a study of blood T cell repertoires in COVID-19. Across the study: Samples of COVID-19 (acute and convalescent) were obtained from the United States, Italy and Spain.

Germline-derived CDR1 and CDR2 are SGHDN and FVKESK. This CDR3 has 16 residues. V was pared by 1 base and J by 5 bases, with 7 bases of the junction left unmatched. This table comes from immunoSEQ multiplex PCR, and its TCRdb copy is limited to in-frame clones, with some not included. The sample carries fewer than 120,000 clones, 88% recorded once. Specimen: peripheral blood. This chain joins TRBV14 and TRBJ2-2, with TRBD1 matching 7 bases. The origin of this receptor is a woman in her 50s with acute or convalescent COVID-19. The CDR3, as DNA: TGTGCCAGCAGCCAAGCTAGGGGGCGAGGTACCGGGGAGCTGTTTTTT. This gives the protein CASSQARGRGTGELFF.